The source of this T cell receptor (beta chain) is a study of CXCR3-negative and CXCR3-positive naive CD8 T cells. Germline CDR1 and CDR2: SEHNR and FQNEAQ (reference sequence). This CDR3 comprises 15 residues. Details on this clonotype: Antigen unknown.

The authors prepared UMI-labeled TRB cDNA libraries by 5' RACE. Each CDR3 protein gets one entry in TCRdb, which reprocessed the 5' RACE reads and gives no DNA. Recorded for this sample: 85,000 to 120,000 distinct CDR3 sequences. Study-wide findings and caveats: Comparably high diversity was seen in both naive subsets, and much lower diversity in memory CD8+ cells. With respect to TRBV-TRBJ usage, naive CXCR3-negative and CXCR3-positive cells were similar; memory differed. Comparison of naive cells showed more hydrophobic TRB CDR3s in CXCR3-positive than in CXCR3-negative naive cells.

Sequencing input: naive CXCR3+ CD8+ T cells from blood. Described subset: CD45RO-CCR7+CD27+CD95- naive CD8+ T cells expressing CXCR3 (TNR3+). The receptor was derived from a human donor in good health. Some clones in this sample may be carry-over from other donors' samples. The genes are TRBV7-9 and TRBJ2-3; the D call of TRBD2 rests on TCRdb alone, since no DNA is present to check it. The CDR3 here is CASSLVAGGTDTQYF.